This T cell receptor beta chain is from a study of vaccination effects on CD4 cells after COVID-19. Overall study: Two recovered convalescent patients were sampled 16 days and one week pre-vaccination.

Antigen-specific CD4+ T cell clonotypes were called by their expansion after viral peptide-pool culture in ViraFEST. The culture ran for roughly 10 days before CD4+ T cells were isolated. The person was diagnosed with PCR-confirmed SARS-CoV-2 infection between March and December 2020. It was on days 3 and 7 that half the medium was replaced with IL-2 medium. Assay used: immunoSEQ multiplex PCR; TCRdb lists only in-frame clones, some missing. This sample has some 30,000 clones, with more than 60% found just once. As regards this clone: The antigen remains unidentified.

The sequencing here drew on CD4+ T cells from PBMCs cultured with a peptide pool, taken before COVID-19 vaccination. The receptor comes from a human donor who had a prior SARS-CoV-2 infection.

This CDR3 is CASSQRIRETQYF. The CDR3 DNA is TGTGCCAGCAGCCAGCGGATTAGAGAGACCCAGTACTTC. The V call is TRBV7-2, the J call TRBJ2-5; D might be TRBD2 (5 bases). Trimming took off 5 bases at V and 4 bases at J, with 11 bases between the two ends. Looked up from germline, CDR1 is SGHTA and CDR2 is FQGNSA. The CDR3 consists of 13 residues.